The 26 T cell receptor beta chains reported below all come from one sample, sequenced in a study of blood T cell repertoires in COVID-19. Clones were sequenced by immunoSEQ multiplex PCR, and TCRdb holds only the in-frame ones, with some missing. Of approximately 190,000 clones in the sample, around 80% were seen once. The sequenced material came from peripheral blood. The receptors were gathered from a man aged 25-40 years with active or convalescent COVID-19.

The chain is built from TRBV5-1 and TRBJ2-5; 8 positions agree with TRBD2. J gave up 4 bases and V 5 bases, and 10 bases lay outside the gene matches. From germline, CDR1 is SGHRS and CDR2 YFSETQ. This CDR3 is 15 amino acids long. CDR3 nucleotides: TGCGCCAGCAGAACTCCGCGGGGGGCGGGAGAGACCCAGTACTTC. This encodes CASRTPRGAGETQYF. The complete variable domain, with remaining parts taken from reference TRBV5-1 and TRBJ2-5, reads KAGVTQTPRYLIKTRGQQVTLSCSPISGHRSVSWYQQTPGQGLQFLFEYFSETQRNKGNFPGRFSGRQFSNSRSEMNVSTLELGDSALYLCASRTPRGAGETQYFGPGTRLLVL.

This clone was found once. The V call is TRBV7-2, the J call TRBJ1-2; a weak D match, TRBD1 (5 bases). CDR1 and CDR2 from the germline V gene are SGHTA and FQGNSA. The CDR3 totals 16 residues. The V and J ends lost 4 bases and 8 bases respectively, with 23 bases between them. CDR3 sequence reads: CASSWGGVGHDGGYTF. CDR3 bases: TGTGCCAGCAGCTGGGGGGGGGTAGGACATGACGGCGGCTACACCTTC. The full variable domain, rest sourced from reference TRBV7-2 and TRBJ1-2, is GAGVSQSPSNKVTEKGKDVELRCDPISGHTALYWYRQSLGQGLEFLIYFQGNSAPDKSGLPSDRFSAERTGGSVSTLTIQRTQQEDSAVYLCASSWGGVGHDGGYTFGSGTRLTVV.

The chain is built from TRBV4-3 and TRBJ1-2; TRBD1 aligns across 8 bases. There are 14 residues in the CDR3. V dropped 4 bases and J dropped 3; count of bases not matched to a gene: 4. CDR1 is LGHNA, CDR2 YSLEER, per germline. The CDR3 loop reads CASSPQGAHYGYTF. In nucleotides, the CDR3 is TGCGCCAGCAGCCCCCAGGGGGCCCACTATGGCTACACCTTC.

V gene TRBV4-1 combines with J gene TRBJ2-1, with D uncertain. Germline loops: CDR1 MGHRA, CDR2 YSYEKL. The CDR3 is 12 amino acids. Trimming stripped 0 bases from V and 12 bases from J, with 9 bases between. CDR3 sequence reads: CASSQEGARQFF. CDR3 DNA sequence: TGCGCCAGCAGCCAAGAGGGCGCCCGGCAGTTCTTC.

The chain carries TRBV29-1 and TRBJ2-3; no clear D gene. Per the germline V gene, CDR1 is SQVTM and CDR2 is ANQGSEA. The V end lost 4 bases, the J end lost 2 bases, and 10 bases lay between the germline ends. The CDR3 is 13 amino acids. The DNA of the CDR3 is TGCAGCGTTGGGTACAGCCCCACAGATACGCAGTATTTT. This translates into CSVGYSPTDTQYF.

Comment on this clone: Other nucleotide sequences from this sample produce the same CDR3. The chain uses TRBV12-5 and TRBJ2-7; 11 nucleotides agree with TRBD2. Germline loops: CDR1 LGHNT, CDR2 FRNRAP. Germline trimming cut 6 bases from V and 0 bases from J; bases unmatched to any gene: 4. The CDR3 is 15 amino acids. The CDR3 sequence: CASGPGLAGSYEQYF. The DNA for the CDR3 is TGTGCTAGTGGACCCGGACTAGCGGGCTCCTACGAGCAGTACTTC.

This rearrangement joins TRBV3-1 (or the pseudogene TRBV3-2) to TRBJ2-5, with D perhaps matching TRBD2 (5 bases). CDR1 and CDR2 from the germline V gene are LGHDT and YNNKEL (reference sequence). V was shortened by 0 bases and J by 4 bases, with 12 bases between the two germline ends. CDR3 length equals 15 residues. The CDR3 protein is CASSQEGGFVETQYF. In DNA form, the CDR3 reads TGTGCCAGCAGCCAAGAAGGCGGGTTCGTAGAGACCCAGTACTTC.

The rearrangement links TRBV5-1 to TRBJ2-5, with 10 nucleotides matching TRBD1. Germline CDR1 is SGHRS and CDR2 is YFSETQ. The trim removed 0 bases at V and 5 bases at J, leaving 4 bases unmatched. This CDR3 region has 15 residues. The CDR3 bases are TGCGCCAGCAGCTTGGGGGGACAGGGGTTGGAGACCCAGTACTTC. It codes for CASSLGGQGLETQYF.

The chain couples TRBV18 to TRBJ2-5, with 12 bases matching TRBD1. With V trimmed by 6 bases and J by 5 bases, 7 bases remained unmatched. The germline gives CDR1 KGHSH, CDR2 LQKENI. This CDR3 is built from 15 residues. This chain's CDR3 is CASSPGTGGRETQYF. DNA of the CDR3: TGTGCCAGCTCCCCCGGGACAGGGGGCCGCGAGACCCAGTACTTC.

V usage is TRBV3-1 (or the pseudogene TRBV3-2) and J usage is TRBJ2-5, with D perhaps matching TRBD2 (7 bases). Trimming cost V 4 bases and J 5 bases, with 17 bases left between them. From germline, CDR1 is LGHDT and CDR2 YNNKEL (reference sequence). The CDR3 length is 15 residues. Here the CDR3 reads CASSRGWGGPETQYF. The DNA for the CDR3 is TGTGCCAGCAGCCGAGGGTGGGGGGGCCCGGAGACCCAGTACTTC.

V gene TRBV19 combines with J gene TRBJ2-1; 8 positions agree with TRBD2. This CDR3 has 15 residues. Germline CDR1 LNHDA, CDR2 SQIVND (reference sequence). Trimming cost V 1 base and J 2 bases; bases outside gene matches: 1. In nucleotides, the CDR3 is TGTGCCAGTAGTATAGCCGGGGGGGCCTACAATGAGCAGTTCTTC. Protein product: CASSIAGGAYNEQFF.

The CDR3 DNA follows: TGTGCCAGCAGAGGAAGGGGGCTAGCCGAGACCCAGTACTTC. Protein sequence: CASRGRGLAETQYF. This chain connects TRBV2 to TRBJ2-5; TRBD1 aligns across 7 bases. The CDR3 extends over 14 amino acids. Germline CDR1 and CDR2: SNHLY and FYNNEI. The J segment lost 5 bases and the V segment lost 6 bases, leaving 9 bases of the junction unmatched.

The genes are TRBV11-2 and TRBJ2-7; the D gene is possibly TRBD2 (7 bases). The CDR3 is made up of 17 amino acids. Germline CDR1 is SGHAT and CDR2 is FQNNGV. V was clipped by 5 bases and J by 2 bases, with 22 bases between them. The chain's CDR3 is CASSHRGVQGFPYEQYF. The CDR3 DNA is TGTGCCAGCAGCCACCGGGGGGTACAGGGTTTTCCCTACGAGCAGTACTTC.

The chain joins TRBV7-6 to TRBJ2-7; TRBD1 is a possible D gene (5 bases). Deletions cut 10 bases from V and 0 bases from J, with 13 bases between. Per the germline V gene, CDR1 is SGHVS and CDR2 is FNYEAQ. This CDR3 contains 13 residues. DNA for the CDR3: TGTGCCATCGCTTATGGGGCCTCCTACGAGCAGTACTTC. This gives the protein CAIAYGASYEQYF.

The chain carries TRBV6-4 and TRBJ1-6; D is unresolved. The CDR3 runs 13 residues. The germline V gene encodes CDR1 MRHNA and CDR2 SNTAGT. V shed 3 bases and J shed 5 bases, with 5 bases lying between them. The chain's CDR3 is CASSERDNSPLHF. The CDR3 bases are TGTGCCAGCAGTGAACGGGATAATTCACCCCTCCACTTT.

The CDR3: CASSSLGQGNTEAFF. CDR3 sequence (DNA): TGTGCCAGCAGCTCCCTAGGACAGGGGAACACTGAAGCTTTCTTT. The chain combines TRBV9 with TRBJ1-1; 8 bases align to TRBD1. CDR1 and CDR2 from the germline V gene are SGDLS and YYNGEE. The CDR3 has 15 residues. V was clipped by 4 bases and J by 1 base; unmatched bases: 6.

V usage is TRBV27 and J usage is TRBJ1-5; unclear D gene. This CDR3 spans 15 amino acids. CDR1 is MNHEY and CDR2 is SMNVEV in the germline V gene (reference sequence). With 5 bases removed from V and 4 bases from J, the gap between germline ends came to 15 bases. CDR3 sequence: CASSPNDRENQPQHF. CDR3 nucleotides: TGTGCCAGCAGTCCCAACGATCGGGAGAATCAGCCCCAGCATTTT.

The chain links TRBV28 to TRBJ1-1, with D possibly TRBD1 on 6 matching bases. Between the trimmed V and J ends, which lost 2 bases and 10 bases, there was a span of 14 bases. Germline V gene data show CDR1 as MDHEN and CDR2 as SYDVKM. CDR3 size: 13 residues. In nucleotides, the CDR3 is TGTGCCAGCAGTTTACCTTTAACAGGGCGAGCTTTCTTT. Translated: CASSLPLTGRAFF.

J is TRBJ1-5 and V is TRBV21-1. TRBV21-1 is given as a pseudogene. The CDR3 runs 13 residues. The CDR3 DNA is TGTGCCAGCAGCAACTGGGAGGGACAGCCCCAGCATTTT. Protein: CASSNWEGQPQHF.

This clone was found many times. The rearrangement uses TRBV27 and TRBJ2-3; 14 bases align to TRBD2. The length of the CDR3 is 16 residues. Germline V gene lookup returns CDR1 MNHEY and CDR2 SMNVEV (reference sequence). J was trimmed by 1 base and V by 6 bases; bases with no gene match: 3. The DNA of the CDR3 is TGTGCCAGCAGCCCGGGACTAGCGGGGGGCACAGATACGCAGTATTTT. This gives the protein CASSPGLAGGTDTQYF.

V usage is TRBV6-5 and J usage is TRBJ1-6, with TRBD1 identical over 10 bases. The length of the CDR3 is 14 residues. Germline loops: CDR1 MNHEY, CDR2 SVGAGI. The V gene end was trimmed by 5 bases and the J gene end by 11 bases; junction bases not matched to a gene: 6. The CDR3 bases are TGTGCCAGCAGTCCTGGGACAGGGGAGCCACCCCTCCACTTT. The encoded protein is CASSPGTGEPPLHF.

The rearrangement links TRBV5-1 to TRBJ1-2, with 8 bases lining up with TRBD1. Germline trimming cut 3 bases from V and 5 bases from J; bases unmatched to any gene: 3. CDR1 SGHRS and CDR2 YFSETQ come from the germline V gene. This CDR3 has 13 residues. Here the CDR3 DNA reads TGCGCCAGCAGCTACGACAGGGGTTATGGCTACACCTTC. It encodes CASSYDRGYGYTF.

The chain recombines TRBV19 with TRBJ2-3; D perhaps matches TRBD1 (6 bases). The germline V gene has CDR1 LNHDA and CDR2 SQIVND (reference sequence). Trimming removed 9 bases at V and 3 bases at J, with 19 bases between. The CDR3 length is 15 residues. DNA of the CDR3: TGTGCCAGCCGCCGACAGGCCGAGGGGACAGATACGCAGTATTTT. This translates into CASRRQAEGTDTQYF.

The CDR3 loop reads CASSLAAGSTDTQYF. CDR3 DNA: TGTGCCAGCAGCTTAGCAGCGGGGAGCACAGATACGCAGTATTTT. V gene TRBV7-8 combines with J gene TRBJ2-3; 7 positions match TRBD2. This CDR3 region has 15 residues. The germline gives CDR1 SGHVS, CDR2 FQNEAQ. Trimming cost V 0 bases and J 0 bases; bases outside gene matches: 0. Using reference TRBV7-8 and TRBJ2-3 for the parts outside the CDR3, the full variable domain is GAGVSQSPRYKVAKRGQDVALRCDPISGHVSLFWYQQALGQGPEFLTYFQNEAQLDKSGLPSDRFFAERPEGSVSTLKIQRTQQEDSAVYLCASSLAAGSTDTQYFGPGTRLTVL.

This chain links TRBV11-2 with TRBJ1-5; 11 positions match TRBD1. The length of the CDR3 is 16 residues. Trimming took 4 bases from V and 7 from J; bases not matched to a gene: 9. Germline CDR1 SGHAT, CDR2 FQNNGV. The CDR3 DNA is TGTGCCAGCAGCTCAGGACAGGGGGCAGGAAAGCAGCCCCAGCATTTT. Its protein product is CASSSGQGAGKQPQHF.

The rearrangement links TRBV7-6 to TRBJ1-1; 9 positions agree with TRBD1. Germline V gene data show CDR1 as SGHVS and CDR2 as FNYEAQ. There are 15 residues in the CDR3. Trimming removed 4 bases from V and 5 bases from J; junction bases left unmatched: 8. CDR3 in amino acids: CASSSRQGVGTEAFF. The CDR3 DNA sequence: TGTGCCAGCAGCTCCAGACAGGGGGTTGGAACTGAAGCTTTCTTT.